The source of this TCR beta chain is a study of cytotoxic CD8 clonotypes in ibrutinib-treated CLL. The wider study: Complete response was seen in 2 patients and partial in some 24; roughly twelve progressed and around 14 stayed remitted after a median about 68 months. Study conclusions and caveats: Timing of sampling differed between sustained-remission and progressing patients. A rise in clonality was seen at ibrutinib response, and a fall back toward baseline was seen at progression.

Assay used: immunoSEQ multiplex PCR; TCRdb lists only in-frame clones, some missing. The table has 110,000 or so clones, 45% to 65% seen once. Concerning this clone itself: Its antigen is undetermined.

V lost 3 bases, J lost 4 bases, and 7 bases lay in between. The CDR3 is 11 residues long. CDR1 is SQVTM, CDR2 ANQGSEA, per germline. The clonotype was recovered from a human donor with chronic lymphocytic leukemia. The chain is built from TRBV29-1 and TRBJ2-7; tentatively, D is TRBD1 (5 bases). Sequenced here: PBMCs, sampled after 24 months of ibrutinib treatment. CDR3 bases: TGCAGCGTTGAGGACAATTACGAGCAGTACTTC. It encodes CSVEDNYEQYF.